This T cell receptor (beta chain) is drawn from a study of spatial heterogeneity in lung cancer. Whole-study context: The donors, roughly 70 patients with untreated early-stage non-small cell lung cancer, provided the samples.

CDR3 length: 14 amino acids. As for time point: blood at routine non-recurrence follow-up after resection. In its sample, this clonotype was seen many times. TCRdb analysed the 5' RACE reads with MiXCR anew, one entry per CDR3 protein. The sample holds approximately 30,000 distinct CDR3 sequences; more than 9% are singletons and the top ten take roughly 29%. Sequencing used PBMCs, obtained at follow-up. The chain joins TRBV21-1 to TRBJ1-1; TRBD1 was called by the table and not checked on the DNA. TRBV21-1 constitutes a pseudogene. This clonotype was sampled from a female donor with early-stage non-small cell lung cancer. The CDR3 region is CASSKDTLNTEAFF. The CDR3 coding sequence is TGTGCCAGCAGCAAGGACACCCTGAACACTGAAGCTTTCTTT.